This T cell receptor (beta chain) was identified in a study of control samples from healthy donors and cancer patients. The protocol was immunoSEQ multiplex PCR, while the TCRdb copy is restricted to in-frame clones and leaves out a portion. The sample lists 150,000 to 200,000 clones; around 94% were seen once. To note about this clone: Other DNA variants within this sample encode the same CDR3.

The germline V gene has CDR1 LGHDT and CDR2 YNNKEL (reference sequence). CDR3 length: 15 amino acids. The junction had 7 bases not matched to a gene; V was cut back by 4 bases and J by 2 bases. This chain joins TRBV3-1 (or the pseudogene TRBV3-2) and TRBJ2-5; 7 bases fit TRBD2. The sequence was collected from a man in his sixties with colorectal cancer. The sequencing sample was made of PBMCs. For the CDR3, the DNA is TGTGCCAGCAGCCCCCGGACTAGTCTTCAAGAGACCCAGTACTTC. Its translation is CASSPRTSLQETQYF.